The 30 T cell receptor beta chains below were found in one sample sequenced in a study of shared clonotypes between healthy human individuals. Libraries were prepared by immunoSEQ multiplex PCR; TCRdb keeps only in-frame clonotypes and omits some of them. The sample yields about 2.3 million clones, 90% to 95% seen once. Sequences were obtained from naive CD4+ T cells from PBMCs. Regarding subset: CD45RA+ positively selected. The receptors shown here come from a man younger than 30 in good health. Some clones in this sample may be carry-over from other donors' samples.

The chain uses TRBV28 and TRBJ1-5, with 7 bases matching TRBD1. CDR1 is MDHEN, CDR2 SYDVKM, per germline. The V and J ends lost 10 bases and 3 bases, in that order; junction bases with no gene match: 9. CDR3 size: 14 residues. CDR3 sequence reads: CAIGAGGNNQPQHF. Written as DNA, the CDR3 is TGTGCCATAGGGGCAGGGGGGAACAATCAGCCCCAGCATTTT.

The genes are TRBV9 and TRBJ2-2, with D perhaps matching TRBD1 (6 bases). V was shortened by 3 bases and J by 3 bases, with 18 bases between the two germline ends. Germline-derived CDR1 and CDR2 are SGDLS and YYNGEE. CDR3 length: 17 amino acids. In DNA form, the CDR3 reads TGTGCCAGCAGCGAGGGGGTCGTGGGGCGCGACACCGGGGAGCTGTTTTTT. Its translation is CASSEGVVGRDTGELFF. The full variable domain, in which reference TRBV9 and TRBJ2-2 provide the parts outside the CDR3, is DSGVTQTPKHLITATGQRVTLRCSPRSGDLSVYWYQQSLDQGLQFLIQYYNGEERAKGNILERFSAQQFPDLHSELNLSSLELGDSALYFCASSEGVVGRDTGELFFGEGSRLTVL.

The V gene is TRBV27, the J gene TRBJ2-1; D is possibly TRBD2 (5 bases). The CDR3 loop spans 16 amino acids. Germline V gives CDR1 MNHEY, CDR2 SMNVEV (reference sequence). With 5 bases removed from V and 1 base from J, the gap between germline ends came to 15 bases. The CDR3 DNA follows: TGTGCCAGCAGTCCACCGCGGAGCGGTTCCTACAATGAGCAGTTCTTC. As protein: CASSPPRSGSYNEQFF.

This chain links TRBV7-6 with TRBJ2-2; maybe TRBD2 (5 bases). V lost 0 bases, J lost 2 bases, and 7 bases lay in between. Germline-derived CDR1 and CDR2 are SGHVS and FNYEAQ. This CDR3 is built from 15 residues. CDR3 nucleotide sequence: TGTGCCAGCAGCTTAGCAGGAGGAAACACCGGGGAGCTGTTTTTT. Encoded protein: CASSLAGGNTGELFF.

Remarks on this clone: The same CDR3 is also encoded by other DNA sequences in this sample. This sequence joins TRBV2 and TRBJ1-3; D uncertain. CDR3 length equals 13 residues. From germline, CDR1 is SNHLY and CDR2 FYNNEI. Trimming stripped 6 bases from V and 1 base from J, with 7 bases between. CDR3 DNA sequence: TGTGCCAGCAGCGGAGGGTCTGGAAACACCATATATTTT. It encodes CASSGGSGNTIYF.

This chain links TRBV7-2 with TRBJ1-5; D is undetermined. From germline, CDR1 is SGHTA and CDR2 FQGNSA. The CDR3 sequence is 15 residues long. V was pared by 5 bases and J by 2 bases, with 13 bases between. The CDR3 reads CASSNENGRNQPQHF. DNA for the CDR3: TGTGCCAGCAGCAATGAGAACGGGCGCAATCAGCCCCAGCATTTT.

The rearrangement links TRBV11-2 to TRBJ2-2; D gene uncertain. Germline lookup yields CDR1 SGHAT and CDR2 FQNNGV. The CDR3 covers 13 residues. V lost 2 bases to trimming and J lost 2 bases, with 3 bases between them. Here the CDR3 reads CASSLLNTGELFF. The CDR3 nucleotides are TGTGCCAGCAGCTTATTAAACACCGGGGAGCTGTTTTTT.

With regard to this clone: This is likely a read error, given that the CDR3 carries no conserved phenylalanine or tryptophan at its end. Because the CDR3's place on the DNA is in doubt, the DNA is left out and the CDR3 is given as listed by TCRdb. The chain uses TRBV12-5 and TRBJ2-7; TRBD2 is the table's D call and was not checked against the DNA. The CDR3 is made up of 9 amino acids, end residues included. In germline, CDR1 is LGHNT, CDR2 FRNRAP. This CDR3 reads CAPLMSGDL.

The table lists this clone with a count of one. The chain couples TRBV7-6 to TRBJ2-5; 9 nucleotides agree with TRBD2. With 2 bases clipped from V and 7 bases from J, the junction kept 11 bases outside the gene matches. This CDR3 is 16 amino acids long. CDR1 and CDR2 (germline): SGHVS, FNYEAQ. The CDR3 loop is CASSLLSGGQEGTQYF. DNA of the CDR3: TGTGCCAGCAGCTTATTAAGCGGGGGGCAGGAGGGGACCCAGTACTTC.

The rearrangement joins TRBV7-9 to TRBJ2-1, with a weak D call TRBD2 (5 bases). Germline V gene lookup returns CDR1 SEHNR and CDR2 FQNEAQ (reference sequence). This CDR3 is 15 amino acids long. V lost 5 bases to trimming and J lost 5 bases, with 16 bases between them. The CDR3 coding sequence is TGTGCCAGCAGCCCCCTCGACCGAGGGAACAATGAGCAGTTCTTC. Translation gives CASSPLDRGNNEQFF. The variable domain in full, completed from reference TRBV7-9 and TRBJ2-1, reads DTGVSQNPRHKITKRGQNVTFRCDPISEHNRLYWYRQTLGQGPEFLTYFQNEAQLEKSRLLSDRFSAERPKGSFSTLEIQRTEQGDSAMYLCASSPLDRGNNEQFFGPGTRLTVL.

This CDR3 is CASSPLPGPNTEAFF. CDR3 nucleotides: TGCGCCAGCAGCCCACTCCCGGGACCGAACACTGAAGCTTTCTTT. The chain employs TRBV5-1 and TRBJ1-1; TRBD1 is a possible D gene (5 bases). The CDR3 is 15 residues long. The germline V and J ends were trimmed by 4 bases and 1 base, with 14 bases remaining between them. Per germline, CDR1 SGHRS and CDR2 YFSETQ.

Only one count was recorded for this clone. The chain joins TRBV28 to TRBJ2-7, with TRBD1 identical over 9 bases. Per the germline V gene, CDR1 is MDHEN and CDR2 is SYDVKM. Trimming removed 3 bases from V and 2 bases from J; junction bases left unmatched: 5. The CDR3 has 15 amino acids. The CDR3: CASSFGTGWPYEQYF. The CDR3 DNA follows: TGTGCCAGCAGTTTTGGGACAGGGTGGCCCTACGAGCAGTACTTC.

This sequence joins TRBV5-1 and TRBJ1-1, with D unclear. This CDR3 contains 14 residues. Germline V gene lookup returns CDR1 SGHRS and CDR2 YFSETQ. Trimming took 5 bases from V and 6 from J, leaving 17 bases between them. CDR3 sequence (DNA): TGCGCCAGCAGTTCTATTGACCCTGGTCCTGAAGCTTTCTTT. Its translation: CASSSIDPGPEAFF.

J is TRBJ2-7 and V is TRBV4-1; D is possibly TRBD2 (5 bases). Germline-derived CDR1 and CDR2 are MGHRA and YSYEKL. V was pared by 0 bases and J by 3 bases, with 12 bases between. The CDR3 runs 15 residues. CDR3 sequence: CASSQDHAGFYEQYF. The CDR3 DNA reads TGCGCCAGCAGCCAAGATCACGCGGGTTTCTACGAGCAGTACTTC.

J is TRBJ2-3 and V is TRBV27; no firm D call. Germline V gives CDR1 MNHEY, CDR2 SMNVEV (reference sequence). V lost 3 bases to trimming and J lost 4 bases, with 14 bases between them. This CDR3 is built from 15 residues. The CDR3, as DNA: TGTGCCAGCAGTTTCGGACGGGCGAGTTCAGATACGCAGTATTTT. It yields the protein CASSFGRASSDTQYF.

The chain has TRBV6-5 and TRBJ2-7; 12 bases map to TRBD1. V lost 2 bases and J lost 7; bases outside the gene matches: 9. From germline, CDR1 is MNHEY and CDR2 SVGAGI. This CDR3 spans 16 amino acids. The CDR3 region has the DNA TGTGCCAGCAGTTACATTCCGGGACAGGGGGCTTATGAGCAGTACTTC. Translation gives CASSYIPGQGAYEQYF.

The chain joins TRBV11-3 to TRBJ2-7, with 8 bases that match TRBD2. The CDR3 covers 15 residues. Germline CDR1 and CDR2: SGHNT and YENEEA. V trimming: 2 bases; J trimming: 7 bases; junction bases outside the gene matches: 10. The CDR3, as DNA: TGTGCCAGCAGCTTACGATCCGGGAGGGCAGAGGAGCAGTACTTC. It yields the protein CASSLRSGRAEEQYF.

The chain combines TRBV6-1 with TRBJ1-3, with 8 bases lining up with TRBD1. This CDR3 spans 14 amino acids. J gave up 5 bases and V 6 bases, and 6 bases lay outside the gene matches. Germline V CDR1 and CDR2: MNHNS, SASEGT. As DNA, the CDR3 is TGTGCCAGCAGGGAGACAGGGGCGAGAAACACCATATATTTT. Its protein is CASRETGARNTIYF.

The V gene is TRBV9, the J gene TRBJ2-5, with unresolved D. Trimming pared 4 bases from V and 2 bases from J, leaving 12 bases between. Germline-derived CDR1 and CDR2 are SGDLS and YYNGEE. The CDR3 is 14 amino acids. The CDR3 sequence is CASSTPGAQETQYF. The CDR3 DNA reads as TGTGCCAGCAGCACCCCCGGAGCGCAAGAGACCCAGTACTTC.

This chain connects TRBV28 to TRBJ2-3; maybe TRBD2 (6 bases). Trimming shortened V by 7 bases and J by 0 bases, and 23 bases separated the two germline ends. The CDR3 sequence is 18 residues long. In germline, CDR1 is MDHEN, CDR2 SYDVKM. CDR3 loop: CASIRRIAAPISTDTQYF. The CDR3 region has the DNA TGTGCCAGCATAAGAAGGATAGCGGCCCCAATTAGCACAGATACGCAGTATTTT.

This clone turned up a few times. Written as DNA, the CDR3 is TGTGCCAGTAGTATCGGGGAATCGGGATCCACTGAAGCTTTCTTT. This encodes CASSIGESGSTEAFF. This chain links TRBV19 with TRBJ1-1, with no clear D. Germline lookup yields CDR1 LNHDA and CDR2 SQIVND (reference sequence). The CDR3 spans 15 residues. V was pared by 3 bases and J by 4 bases, with 15 bases between.

The V gene is TRBV6-1, the J gene TRBJ2-7; possibly TRBD1 for D (6 bases). CDR1 and CDR2 (germline): MNHNS, SASEGT. The V end lost 6 bases, the J end lost 0 bases, and 15 bases lay between the germline ends. This CDR3 has 15 amino acids. The CDR3 sequence: CASRLSRGSSYEQYF. The CDR3 coding sequence is TGTGCCAGCAGGCTTTCCAGGGGTAGCTCCTACGAGCAGTACTTC.

Here the CDR3 DNA reads TGTGCCACCAGCCCGAGGGGGTTGACCACAGATACGCAGTATTTT. It encodes CATSPRGLTTDTQYF. The chain employs TRBV15 and TRBJ2-3; D may be TRBD1 (6 bases). From germline, CDR1 is LNHNV and CDR2 YYDKDF (reference sequence). The CDR3 spans 15 residues. With 5 bases removed from V and 2 bases from J, the gap between germline ends came to 14 bases. Using reference TRBV15 and TRBJ2-3 for the parts outside the CDR3, the full variable domain is DAMVIQNPRYQVTQFGKPVTLSCSQTLNHNVMYWYQQKSSQAPKLLFHYYDKDFNNEADTPDNFQSRRPNTSFCFLDIRSPGLGDTAMYLCATSPRGLTTDTQYFGPGTRLTVL.

This chain connects TRBV5-6 to TRBJ2-7, with a possible D match to TRBD2 (5 bases). This CDR3 contains 15 residues. CDR1 and CDR2 from the germline V gene are SGHDT and YYEEEE. Trimming removed 4 bases from V and 6 bases from J, with 20 bases in between. The CDR3 coding sequence is TGTGCCAGCAGCCTAAGGTCCACCTGGGGAGCCGAGCAGTACTTC. Translated, it gives CASSLRSTWGAEQYF.

J is TRBJ2-5 and V is TRBV7-2; 8 bases are shared with TRBD1. Germline CDR1 is SGHTA and CDR2 is FQGNSA. The CDR3 is 17 residues long. Germline trimming cut 5 bases from V and 2 bases from J; bases unmatched to any gene: 13. CDR3 sequence reads: CASSHPPDREKQETQYF. The CDR3 nucleotides are TGTGCCAGCAGCCATCCCCCGGACAGGGAAAAACAAGAGACCCAGTACTTC.

V usage is TRBV7-2 and J usage is TRBJ2-1, with 9 positions matching TRBD2. The CDR3 consists of 15 residues. In germline, CDR1 is SGHTA, CDR2 FQGNSA. V shed 5 bases, J shed 4 bases, and the junction held 6 bases outside the gene matches. The CDR3 protein is CASSIWTSAYNEQFF. The CDR3, as DNA: TGTGCCAGCAGCATCTGGACTAGCGCGTACAATGAGCAGTTCTTC.

The genes are TRBV4-3 and TRBJ2-1, with 9 nucleotides matching TRBD2. The V gene's germline CDR1 is LGHNA and CDR2 YSLEER. The CDR3 sequence is 16 residues long. The junction had 12 bases not matched to a gene; V was cut back by 3 bases and J by 9 bases. This CDR3 reads CASSQAGGLAGTEQFF. The CDR3 DNA reads TGCGCCAGCAGCCAGGCCGGGGGGCTAGCGGGAACTGAGCAGTTCTTC.

The gene calls are TRBV2 and TRBJ1-3; D gene uncertain. CDR1 is SNHLY and CDR2 is FYNNEI in the germline V gene. The V end was cut by 7 bases, the J end by 0 bases, with 7 bases between. CDR3 size: 13 residues. The CDR3 sequence: CASTATSGNTIYF. In nucleotides, the CDR3 is TGTGCCAGCACCGCGACCTCTGGAAACACCATATATTTT.

The chain uses TRBV6-1 and TRBJ2-3; TRBD2 agrees at 11 bases. The CDR3 loop spans 13 amino acids. Looked up from germline, CDR1 is MNHNS and CDR2 is SASEGT. The trim removed 7 bases at V and 4 bases at J, leaving 1 base unmatched. The CDR3 nucleotides are TGTGCCAGCAAACTAGCGGGAGCAGATACGCAGTATTTT. Its protein product is CASKLAGADTQYF.

This sequence joins TRBV10-3 and TRBJ1-3; possible D gene TRBD1, 6 bases. Looked up from germline, CDR1 is ENHRY and CDR2 is SYGVKD. CDR3 length equals 14 residues. The ends were cut back, 6 bases at V and 2 bases at J, with 11 bases in the middle. In DNA form, the CDR3 reads TGTGCCATCAGCCGGAACAGGGCTGGAAACACCATATATTTT. It specifies CAISRNRAGNTIYF.